What follows are 27 T cell receptor beta chains derived from one specimen sequenced in a study of shared clonotypes between healthy human individuals. Generated by immunoSEQ multiplex PCR, the TCRdb table keeps only in-frame clones and is missing some. The table has about a million clones, 65% to 80% seen once; the top ten hold 1.4% to 1.5%. Material for sequencing was memory CD4+ T cells sorted from blood. Sample subset: CD45RA-negative fraction. The receptors were sampled from a man between 18 and 29 years old in good health.

The genes are TRBV6-1 and TRBJ1-5; 8 bases agree with TRBD1. The J segment lost 7 bases and the V segment lost 5 bases, leaving 4 bases of the junction unmatched. In germline, CDR1 is MNHNS, CDR2 SASEGT. The CDR3 covers 13 residues. The CDR3 loop reads CASSQGARQPQHF. In DNA, the CDR3 is TGTGCCAGCAGTCAGGGGGCTCGGCAGCCCCAGCATTTT.

The V call is TRBV2, the J call TRBJ2-3, with 8 bases aligning to TRBD1. The CDR3 contains 16 residues. Germline lookup yields CDR1 SNHLY and CDR2 FYNNEI. Losses at the gene ends were 3 bases for V and 3 bases for J; bases not matched to a gene: 8. The CDR3 sequence is CASSEGQGAWTDTQYF. As DNA, the CDR3 is TGTGCCAGCAGTGAGGGTCAGGGGGCATGGACAGATACGCAGTATTTT.

The gene calls are TRBV18 and TRBJ2-1; D not certain. Germline CDR1 and CDR2: KGHSH and LQKENI. Trimming stripped 6 bases from V and 0 bases from J, with 21 bases between. The CDR3 has 18 amino acids. CDR3 DNA sequence: TGTGCCAGCTCCTCCCTTTGGTTGAGCGAGAGCTCCTACAATGAGCAGTTCTTC. It translates to CASSSLWLSESSYNEQFF.

This clone has at least ten counts. In the same sample, other DNA sequences code for this CDR3. This sequence joins TRBV30 and TRBJ1-3; D is ambiguous. Germline lookup yields CDR1 GTSNPN and CDR2 SVGIG (reference sequence). The CDR3 runs 15 residues. V lost 0 bases and J lost 1, with 10 bases in between. CDR3 sequence reads: CAWSVSGRSGNTIYF. CDR3 bases: TGTGCCTGGAGTGTATCAGGTCGATCTGGAAACACCATATATTTT.

This clone has just a few counts. The V and J genes are TRBV5-6 and TRBJ1-1; 11 positions match TRBD1. CDR3 size: 16 residues. CDR1 is SGHDT, CDR2 YYEEEE, per germline. With V trimmed by 4 bases and J by 0 bases, 5 bases remained unmatched. CDR3 loop: CASSGGTGGLNTEAFF. CDR3 coding DNA: TGTGCCAGCAGCGGAGGGACAGGGGGATTGAACACTGAAGCTTTCTTT.

J is TRBJ1-4 and V is TRBV7-9; TRBD1 aligns across 10 bases. This CDR3 is built from 16 residues. Germline assignment: CDR1 SEHNR and CDR2 FQNEAQ (reference sequence). V lost 5 bases, J lost 5 bases, and 8 bases stayed unmatched. CDR3 sequence: CASSLRPGQGNEKLFF. CDR3 DNA sequence: TGTGCCAGCAGCCTGAGACCGGGACAGGGGAATGAAAAACTGTTTTTT.

Points on this clone: Distinct nucleotide sequences in the sample also encode this CDR3. The chain combines TRBV2 with TRBJ2-7, with D possibly TRBD1 on 6 matching bases. Trimming pared 5 bases from V and 4 bases from J, leaving 15 bases between. The CDR3 runs 14 residues. Germline lookup yields CDR1 SNHLY and CDR2 FYNNEI. CDR3 DNA sequence: TGTGCCAGCAGTCCAGGCAGGGGTAGTTACGAGCAGTACTTC. Residues: CASSPGRGSYEQYF.

This clone was recorded once. The rearrangement joins TRBV7-3 to TRBJ2-5; TRBD2 matches 8 bases. The ends lost 5 bases at V and 4 bases at J; junction bases unmatched: 15. CDR1 SGHTA and CDR2 FQGTGA come from the germline V gene. This CDR3 is built from 17 residues. CDR3 loop: CASSQNPGGQLPETQYF. The CDR3 region has the DNA TGTGCCAGCAGCCAAAATCCGGGGGGGCAACTACCAGAGACCCAGTACTTC.

This clone has just one count. The chain couples TRBV19 to TRBJ2-5; D may be TRBD2 (7 bases). CDR3 size: 16 residues. The germline gives CDR1 LNHDA, CDR2 SQIVND (reference sequence). V shed 1 base and J shed 0 bases, with 12 bases lying between them. The CDR3 loop is CASSIGAGAYQETQYF. The CDR3 DNA reads TGTGCCAGTAGTATAGGGGCGGGGGCCTACCAAGAGACCCAGTACTTC.

This clone was seen a few times. The genes are TRBV15 and TRBJ1-5, with 7 bases matching TRBD1. The length of the CDR3 is 15 residues. J lost 3 bases, V lost 3 bases, and 5 bases had no gene match. CDR1 is LNHNV, CDR2 YYDKDF, per germline (reference sequence). This chain's CDR3 is CATSSGQVDNQPQHF. CDR3 DNA sequence: TGTGCCACCAGCAGCGGACAGGTTGACAATCAGCCCCAGCATTTT. Complete variable domain (other parts from reference TRBV15 and TRBJ1-5): DAMVIQNPRYQVTQFGKPVTLSCSQTLNHNVMYWYQQKSSQAPKLLFHYYDKDFNNEADTPDNFQSRRPNTSFCFLDIRSPGLGDTAMYLCATSSGQVDNQPQHFGDGTRLSIL.

The chain is built from TRBV15 and TRBJ2-5; D is ambiguous. V shed 1 base and J shed 2 bases, with 5 bases lying between them. CDR3 length: 13 residues. CDR1 is LNHNV and CDR2 is YYDKDF in the germline V gene (reference sequence). In DNA form, the CDR3 reads TGTGCCACCAGCAGAGCAGGACAAGAGACCCAGTACTTC. Its translation is CATSRAGQETQYF.

The rearrangement uses TRBV19 and TRBJ2-2; D is ambiguous. CDR1 and CDR2 (germline): LNHDA, SQIVND (reference sequence). The germline V and J ends were trimmed by 3 bases and 5 bases, with 13 bases remaining between them. The length of the CDR3 is 15 residues. The CDR3 sequence is CASSILGVWTGELFF. CDR3 DNA sequence: TGTGCCAGTAGTATTTTAGGTGTGTGGACCGGGGAGCTGTTTTTT. Full variable domain (rest looked up from reference TRBV19 and TRBJ2-2): DGGITQSPKYLFRKEGQNVTLSCEQNLNHDAMYWYRQDPGQGLRLIYYSQIVNDFQKGDIAEGYSVSREKKESFPLTVTSAQKNPTAFYLCASSILGVWTGELFFGEGSRLTVL.

This clone was observed once. The rearrangement uses TRBV6-5 and TRBJ2-3; D is ambiguous. Germline V CDR1 and CDR2: MNHEY, SVGAGI. Deletions cut 4 bases from V and 2 bases from J, with 13 bases between. There are 15 residues in the CDR3. The DNA for the CDR3 is TGTGCCAGCAGTTCTCCGACTGGTACCACAGATACGCAGTATTTT. Its translation is CASSSPTGTTDTQYF.

The CDR3 bases are TGTGCCAGTAGTCTGACAGGGGCGAGGGAATTTGGTGAGCAGTTCTTC. Its translation: CASSLTGAREFGEQFF. This chain joins TRBV19 and TRBJ2-1; 8 bases agree with TRBD1. From germline, CDR1 is LNHDA and CDR2 SQIVND (reference sequence). CDR3 length equals 16 residues. The trim removed 5 bases at V and 9 bases at J, leaving 15 bases unmatched.

V and J are TRBV5-4 and TRBJ1-6; D may be TRBD1 (5 bases). Trimming cost V 1 base and J 5 bases, with 16 bases left between them. The germline V gene has CDR1 SGHNT and CDR2 YYREEE (reference sequence). This CDR3 has 17 amino acids. Here the CDR3 DNA reads TGTGCCAGCAGCTTGTCTGCGGGGCCCAGGGATAATTCACCCCTCCACTTT. It specifies CASSLSAGPRDNSPLHF.

A single count supports this clone. The chain carries TRBV29-1 and TRBJ2-5; 8 positions agree with TRBD1. Germline-derived CDR1 and CDR2 are SQVTM and ANQGSEA. This CDR3 comprises 13 residues. Losses at the gene ends were 7 bases for V and 5 bases for J; bases not matched to a gene: 9. The CDR3 coding sequence is TGCAGCGGGTCAGGGGGCTTAAGGGAGACCCAGTACTTC. Its translation is CSGSGGLRETQYF.

This clone was observed once. The chain recombines TRBV2 with TRBJ2-5; D ambiguous. From germline, CDR1 is SNHLY and CDR2 FYNNEI. The V and J ends lost 8 bases and 2 bases respectively, with 18 bases between them. CDR3 length equals 15 residues. The DNA of the CDR3 is TGTGCCAGCCGATTGGGGTACCGATGGCAAGAGACCCAGTACTTC. It codes for CASRLGYRWQETQYF.

This sequence joins TRBV29-1 and TRBJ1-4; TRBD1 is a possible D gene (5 bases). Germline values: CDR1 SQVTM, CDR2 ANQGSEA. The CDR3 contains 14 residues. V was shortened by 6 bases and J by 4 bases, with 15 bases between the two germline ends. The CDR3 DNA is TGCAGCGTGATCCGGGACGGCCGTAATGAAAAACTGTTTTTT. It specifies CSVIRDGRNEKLFF. The entire variable domain, with the rest obtained from reference TRBV29-1 and TRBJ1-4, is as follows: SAVISQKPSRDICQRGTSLTIQCQVDSQVTMMFWYRQQPGQSLTLIATANQGSEATYESGFVIDKFPISRPNLTFSTLTVSNMSPEDSSIYLCSVIRDGRNEKLFFGSGTQLSVL.

J is TRBJ2-2 and V is TRBV9; D may be TRBD2 (5 bases). Deletions cut 4 bases from V and 1 base from J, with 14 bases between. CDR1 is SGDLS, CDR2 YYNGEE, per germline. The CDR3 runs to 16 residues. This chain's CDR3 is CASSLSGFQNTGELFF. CDR3 coding DNA: TGTGCCAGCAGCCTATCGGGGTTCCAGAACACCGGGGAGCTGTTTTTT.

The DNA of the CDR3 is TGCGCCAGCAGCCCCCAGGCAGGGGCTGGATACGAGCAGTACTTC. This gives the protein CASSPQAGAGYEQYF. The genes are TRBV5-1 and TRBJ2-7, with D possibly being TRBD1 (6 bases). Germline V gene lookup returns CDR1 SGHRS and CDR2 YFSETQ. CDR3 length: 15 residues. Trimming left V 4 bases short and J 4 bases short, with 18 bases between.

The table lists this clone with a count of one. The chain is built from TRBV11-2 and TRBJ2-5; 7 bases agree with TRBD2. The CDR3 has 16 residues. Looked up from germline, CDR1 is SGHAT and CDR2 is FQNNGV. V gave up 7 bases and J gave up 1 base; unmatched junction bases: 12. The CDR3 here is CASKPWGGVFQETQYF. CDR3 coding DNA: TGTGCCAGCAAACCCTGGGGGGGGGTTTTCCAAGAGACCCAGTACTTC.

This clone was seen a handful of times. The J gene is TRBJ1-2, the V gene TRBV2; D unclear. Per germline, CDR1 SNHLY and CDR2 FYNNEI. Trimming removed 1 base at V and 1 base at J, with 7 bases between. This CDR3 spans 14 amino acids. The CDR3 sequence: CASSEDSFNYGYTF. CDR3 in DNA: TGTGCCAGCAGTGAAGACTCCTTTAACTATGGCTACACCTTC. The variable domain in full, with the rest retrieved from reference TRBV2 and TRBJ1-2, is EPEVTQTPSHQVTQMGQEVILRCVPISNHLYFYWYRQILGQKVEFLVSFYNNEISEKSEIFDDQFSVERPDGSNFTLKIRSTKLEDSAMYFCASSEDSFNYGYTFGSGTRLTVV.

The V gene is TRBV5-4, the J gene TRBJ1-5; D uncertain. The CDR3 extends over 13 amino acids. Germline CDR1 is SGHNT and CDR2 is YYREEE (reference sequence). The V end lost 4 bases, the J end lost 3 bases, and 8 bases lay between the germline ends. The CDR3 reads CASSPDPNQPQHF. The CDR3 DNA reads as TGTGCCAGCAGCCCGGACCCCAATCAGCCCCAGCATTTT.

The chain uses TRBV5-1 and TRBJ2-5; TRBD2 matches at 10 bases. V gave up 6 bases and J gave up 5 bases; unmatched junction bases: 10. Looked up from germline, CDR1 is SGHRS and CDR2 is YFSETQ. This CDR3 comprises 15 residues. The CDR3 spells CASNPSGGAGETQYF. Written as DNA, the CDR3 is TGCGCCAGCAACCCGAGCGGGGGGGCTGGGGAGACCCAGTACTTC.

This clone was seen more than once but under ten times. The chain has TRBV10-3 and TRBJ1-2; 7 nucleotides align to TRBD1. The CDR3 has 15 amino acids. Germline assignment: CDR1 ENHRY and CDR2 SYGVKD. Losses at the gene ends were 9 bases for V and 0 bases for J; bases not matched to a gene: 10. CDR3 residues: CAIRRDSNSNYGYTF. The DNA for the CDR3 is TGTGCCATACGCCGGGACAGTAATTCTAACTATGGCTACACCTTC.

The chain has TRBV7-9 and TRBJ2-2; D is unclear. Germline V gene data show CDR1 as SEHNR and CDR2 as FQNEAQ (reference sequence). Trimming left V 6 bases short and J 4 bases short, with 15 bases between. This CDR3 has 15 amino acids. The CDR3 reads CASRSQELGTGELFF. CDR3 bases: TGTGCCAGCAGGTCGCAGGAGCTGGGCACCGGGGAGCTGTTTTTT.

The rearrangement joins TRBV30 to TRBJ2-7, with a tentative D call TRBD1 (5 bases). V was pared by 3 bases and J by 3 bases, with 12 bases between. CDR1 GTSNPN and CDR2 SVGIG come from the germline V gene (reference sequence). This CDR3 region has 13 residues. The CDR3 spells CAWRRQGNYEQYF. In DNA, the CDR3 is TGTGCCTGGAGACGGCAGGGAAACTACGAGCAGTACTTC.